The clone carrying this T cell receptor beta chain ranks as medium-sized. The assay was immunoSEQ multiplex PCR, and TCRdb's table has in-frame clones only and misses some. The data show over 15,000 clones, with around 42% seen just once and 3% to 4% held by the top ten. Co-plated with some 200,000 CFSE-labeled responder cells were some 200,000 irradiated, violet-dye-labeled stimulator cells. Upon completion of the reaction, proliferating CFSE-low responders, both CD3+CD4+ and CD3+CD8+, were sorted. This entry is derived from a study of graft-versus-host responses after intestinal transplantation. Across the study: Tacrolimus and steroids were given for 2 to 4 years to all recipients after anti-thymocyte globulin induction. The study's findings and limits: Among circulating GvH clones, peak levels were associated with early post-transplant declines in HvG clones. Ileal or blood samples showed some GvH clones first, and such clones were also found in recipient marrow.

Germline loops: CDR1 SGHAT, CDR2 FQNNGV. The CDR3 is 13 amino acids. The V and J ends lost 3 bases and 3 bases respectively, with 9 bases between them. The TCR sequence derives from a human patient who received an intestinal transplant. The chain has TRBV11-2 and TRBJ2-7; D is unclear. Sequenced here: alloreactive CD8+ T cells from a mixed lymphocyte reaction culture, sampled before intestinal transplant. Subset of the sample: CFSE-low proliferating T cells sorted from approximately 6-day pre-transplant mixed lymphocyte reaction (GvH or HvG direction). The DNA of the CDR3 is TGTGCCAGCAGCTTGGGCCTCCACTACGAGCAGTACTTC. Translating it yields CASSLGLHYEQYF.